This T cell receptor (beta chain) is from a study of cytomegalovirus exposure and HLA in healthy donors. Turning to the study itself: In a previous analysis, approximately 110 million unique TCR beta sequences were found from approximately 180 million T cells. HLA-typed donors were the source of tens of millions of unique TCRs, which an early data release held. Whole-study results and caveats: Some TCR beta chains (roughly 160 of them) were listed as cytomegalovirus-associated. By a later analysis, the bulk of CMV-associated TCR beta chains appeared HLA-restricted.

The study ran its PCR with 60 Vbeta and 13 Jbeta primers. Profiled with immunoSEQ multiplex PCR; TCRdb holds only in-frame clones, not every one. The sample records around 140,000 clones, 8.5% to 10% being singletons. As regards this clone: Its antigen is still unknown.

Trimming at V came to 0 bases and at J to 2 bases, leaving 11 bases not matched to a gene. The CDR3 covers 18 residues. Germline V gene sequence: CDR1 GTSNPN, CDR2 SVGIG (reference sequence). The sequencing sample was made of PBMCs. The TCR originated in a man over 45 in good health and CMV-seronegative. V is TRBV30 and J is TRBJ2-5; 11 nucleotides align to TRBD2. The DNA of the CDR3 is TGTGCCTGGAGTGTCGGGGCTAGCGGGGGGCCCAGTCAAGAGACCCAGTACTTC. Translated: CAWSVGASGGPSQETQYF.